A single sample is the source of the 23 T cell receptor beta chains below, sequenced in a study of lung T cells in sarcoidosis with Löfgren's syndrome. In TCRdb, the reads were re-called with MiXCR into one record per CDR3 protein. The profile shows some 19,000 distinct CDR3 sequences, over 20% of them singletons. The sequencing input was CD4+ T cells from bronchoalveolar lavage. These receptors all stem from a human donor with sarcoidosis (Löfgren's syndrome or another form), or a control subject (not recorded which).

In this sample, this clonotype turned up many times. This rearrangement joins TRBV28 to TRBJ2-2; D ambiguous. Trimming pared 2 bases from V and 6 bases from J, leaving 16 bases between. Per the germline V gene, CDR1 is MDHEN and CDR2 is SYDVKM. The CDR3 spans 16 residues. The CDR3 is CASSLPPEGKSGELFF. The CDR3 DNA sequence: TGTGCCAGCAGTTTACCTCCGGAAGGGAAATCCGGGGAGCTGTTTTTT. Full variable domain (remainder filled in from reference TRBV28 and TRBJ2-2): DVKVTQSSRYLVKRTGEKVFLECVQDMDHENMFWYRQDPGLGLRLIYFSYDVKMKEKGDIPEGYSVSREKKERFSLILESASTNQTSMYLCASSLPPEGKSGELFFGEGSRLTVL.

This clonotype was recorded a few times. This chain joins TRBV18 and TRBJ2-7; D unresolved. This CDR3 comprises 13 residues. Trimming left V 1 base short and J 3 bases short, with 7 bases between. Germline V gene data show CDR1 as KGHSH and CDR2 as LQKENI. CDR3 in amino acids: CASSPRSLYEQYF. The CDR3 nucleotides read TGTGCCAGCTCACCACGCAGTCTCTACGAGCAGTACTTC.

As for this clonotype: This may be a read error, as it is one base from a much larger clone. The J gene is TRBJ1-5, the V gene TRBV7-2, with D possibly matching TRBD1 (5 bases). The CDR3 runs to 15 residues. Germline values: CDR1 SGHTA, CDR2 FQGNSA. The CDR3 sequence: CASSLGTGSNQLQHF. CDR3 bases: TGTGCCAGCAGCTTAGGCACAGGTAGCAATCAGCTCCAGCATTTT.

Turning to this clonotype: A much larger clone sits a single nucleotide away, making a read error possible. The chain is built from TRBV4-3 and TRBJ1-2, with 8 nucleotides matching TRBD1. Per the germline V gene, CDR1 is LGHNA and CDR2 is YSLEER. After removal of 3 bases from V and 2 bases from J, the junction contained 5 bases not matched to a gene. This CDR3 region has 15 residues. The CDR3 region is CASSHQGTGNYGYTF. CDR3 in DNA: TGCGCCAGCAGCCACCAAGGGACAGGAAACTATGGCTACACCTTC.

A single count supports this clonotype. Just one base apart from a much larger clone, this may be a read error. The chain recombines TRBV19 with TRBJ1-4; a possible D gene is TRBD1 (5 bases). The germline V gene has CDR1 LNHDA and CDR2 SQIVND (reference sequence). Trimming removed 11 bases from V and 0 bases from J, with 13 bases in between. The CDR3 totals 14 residues. The CDR3 is CAGNQGTTNEKLFF. The DNA for the CDR3 is TGTGCCGGTAACCAGGGCACAACTAATGAAAAACTGTTTTTT.

On this clonotype itself: A much larger clone differs from this one at a single base, so this may be a read error. This chain links TRBV7-8 with TRBJ2-7; D assignment may be TRBD1 or TRBD2 (5 bases each). The CDR3 is 14 residues long. V was trimmed by 5 bases and J by 7 bases, leaving 18 bases between them. Germline loops: CDR1 SGHVS, CDR2 FQNEAQ. CDR3 in amino acids: CASSPPGPPGEQYF. In DNA form, the CDR3 reads TGTGCCAGCAGCCCCCCGGGACCGCCTGGGGAGCAGTACTTC.

Regarding this clonotype: Likely a read error: the CDR3 ends without its conserved phenylalanine or tryptophan. V usage is TRBV2 and J usage is TRBJ2-1; D is unclear. The CDR3 contains 13 residues. Trimming took off 7 bases at V and 2 bases at J, with 9 bases between the two ends. Germline CDR1 and CDR2: SNHLY and FYNNEI. CDR3 sequence (DNA): TGTGCCAGCAAACTTTCCCCCTACAATGAGCAGTTCTCC. It translates to CASKLSPYNEQFS.

This clonotype is medium-sized. The chain links TRBV6-1 to TRBJ2-5; D is unclear. Trimming took off 5 bases at V and 6 bases at J, with 13 bases between the two ends. Per germline, CDR1 MNHNS and CDR2 SASEGT. This CDR3 spans 13 amino acids. The CDR3 bases are TGTGCCAGCAGTCCTACGGTCCCAAAGACCCAGTACTTC. Its translation: CASSPTVPKTQYF.

This clonotype rates as medium-sized. The J gene is TRBJ2-3, the V gene TRBV28; perhaps TRBD1 as D (6 bases). This CDR3 spans 13 amino acids. Germline loops: CDR1 MDHEN, CDR2 SYDVKM. The ends were cut back, 10 bases at V and 0 bases at J, with 11 bases in the middle. The CDR3 loop reads CAIRGGSTDTQYF. The CDR3 DNA is TGTGCCATCAGGGGCGGGAGCACAGATACGCAGTATTTT.

There are many counts of this clonotype. The chain has TRBV20-1 and TRBJ2-3; either TRBD1 or TRBD2 may supply D (5 bases each). This CDR3 comprises 15 residues. Germline CDR1 and CDR2: DFQATT and SNEGSKA (reference sequence). V lost 1 base and J 0 bases, leaving 11 bases between the germline ends. The CDR3 region is CSARGGELSTDTQYF. In DNA form, the CDR3 reads TGCAGTGCTAGAGGAGGGGAGCTTAGCACAGATACGCAGTATTTT.

This clonotype was seen ten or more times. This chain connects TRBV3-1 to TRBJ2-3; TRBD1 or TRBD2 may be the D gene (5 bases each). The CDR3 length is 16 residues. The ends were cut back, 0 bases at V and 8 bases at J, with 18 bases in the middle. Looked up from germline, CDR1 is LGHDT and CDR2 is YNNKEL (reference sequence). CDR3 region: CASSQDGTPLSPTQYF. DNA for the CDR3: TGTGCCAGCAGCCAAGATGGGACGCCTCTTTCCCCTACGCAGTATTTT.

Of note for this clonotype: This may be a read error: a much more frequent sequence differs by one nucleotide. CDR3 coding DNA: TGCACCAGCAGAGACCCCTCTGGGGCCAACGTCCTGACTTTC. Translating gives CTSRDPSGANVLTF. The chain recombines TRBV5-1 with TRBJ2-6; D gene ambiguous. CDR3 length equals 14 residues. The germline V gene has CDR1 SGHRS and CDR2 YFSETQ.

The chain links TRBV12-3 or TRBV12-4 to TRBJ2-3; D perhaps matches TRBD1 (5 bases). The CDR3 is 13 residues long. Trimming left V 6 bases short and J 1 base short, with 8 bases between. Here the CDR3 reads CASRTQGTDTQYF. Here the CDR3 DNA reads TGTGCCAGCAGAACACAGGGCACAGATACGCAGTATTTT.

Of note for this clonotype: This may come from a read error, since a much larger clone is one base off. The rearrangement uses TRBV7-6 and TRBJ1-2; D is perhaps TRBD1 (6 bases). CDR1 is SGHVS, CDR2 FNYEAQ, per germline. The CDR3 runs 14 residues. The CDR3: CASSLSVQGTGCTF. The CDR3 nucleotides read TGTGCCAGCAGCCTTAGTGTACAGGGTACGGGCTGCACCTTC.

Turning to this clonotype: Relative to the germline gene, one junction end is altered; a read error may explain this. The chain carries TRBV10-3 and TRBJ1-1, with TRBD1 identical over 7 bases. Germline V CDR1 and CDR2: ENHRY, SYGVKD. The CDR3 has 13 amino acids. The CDR3 DNA is TGTGCCATTAGTGGGTCAGGGGGTACTGAAGCTTTCTTT. Encoded protein: CAISGSGGTEAFF.

This clonotype was seen a handful of times. The chain recombines TRBV12-3 or TRBV12-4 with TRBJ1-1; D unresolved. Trimming left V 2 bases short and J 0 bases short, with 16 bases between. This CDR3 is 17 amino acids long. The CDR3 sequence is CASSLLANREMNTEAFF. CDR3 DNA sequence: TGTGCCAGCAGTTTATTGGCTAACAGAGAGATGAACACTGAAGCTTTCTTT.

This clonotype has only a few counts. The V and J genes are TRBV4-3 and TRBJ2-7, with D possibly TRBD1 on 6 matching bases. Germline V lookup: CDR1 LGHNA, CDR2 YSLEER. V was pared by 0 bases and J by 3 bases, with 12 bases between. This CDR3 has 15 amino acids. CDR3 loop: CASSQEDRRHYEQYF. In nucleotides, the CDR3 is TGCGCCAGCAGCCAAGAAGACAGGCGACACTACGAGCAGTACTTC.

The V and J genes are TRBV10-3 and TRBJ2-7; D ambiguous. Germline V gene data show CDR1 as ENHRY and CDR2 as SYGVKD. Deletions cut 7 bases from V and 7 bases from J, with 23 bases between. The CDR3 runs to 15 residues. The CDR3 DNA reads as TGTGCCATCACTCTGACTCCGAGACTCACTGGAGAGCAGTACTTC. Protein product: CAITLTPRLTGEQYF.

This clonotype is medium-sized. The gene calls are TRBV6-2 or TRBV6-3 and TRBJ2-7; weak D call: TRBD1 (6 bases). CDR1 MNHEY and CDR2 SVGEGT come from the germline V gene. Between the trimmed V and J ends, which lost 6 bases and 3 bases, there was a span of 12 bases. CDR3 size: 13 residues. CDR3 in DNA: TGTGCCAGCAGGCGGCCAGGGGACTACGAGCAGTACTTC. Protein sequence: CASRRPGDYEQYF.

The genes are TRBV19 and TRBJ2-1; 8 bases align to TRBD2. Germline CDR1 LNHDA, CDR2 SQIVND (reference sequence). Unmatched junction bases numbered 11, after V lost 7 bases and J lost 9 bases. The CDR3 has 14 residues. The CDR3 reads CASNFIGLAGEQFF. In nucleotides, the CDR3 is TGTGCCAGTAATTTCATCGGACTAGCTGGTGAGCAGTTCTTC.

This clonotype is medium-sized (0.01 to 0.1%) within its sample. The V and J genes are TRBV27 and TRBJ2-3; D ambiguous. This CDR3 is built from 13 residues. Germline V gene data show CDR1 as MNHEY and CDR2 as SMNVEV (reference sequence). The V and J ends lost 5 bases and 2 bases respectively, with 8 bases between them. As DNA, the CDR3 is TGTGCCAGCAGTCCGTGGAACACAGATACGCAGTATTTT. It yields the protein CASSPWNTDTQYF.

The table lists this clonotype with many counts. The V call is TRBV7-6, the J call TRBJ2-7, with TRBD2 matching 11 bases. The junction had 7 bases not matched to a gene; V was cut back by 4 bases and J by 2 bases. CDR1 is SGHVS, CDR2 FNYEAQ, per germline. The CDR3 is 16 residues long. CDR3 bases: TGTGCCAGCAGCTCGCGGGGACTAGCGGATACCTACGAGCAGTACTTC. Protein sequence: CASSSRGLADTYEQYF.

This clonotype was seen repeatedly, ten times or more. The genes are TRBV12-3 or TRBV12-4 and TRBJ2-7; 8 bases fit TRBD2. There are 14 residues in the CDR3. J lost 13 bases, V lost 2 bases, and 13 bases had no gene match. CDR3 DNA sequence: TGTGCCAGCAGTTTACTCTCGCGGCGGGGGGATTTATACTTC. Translation: CASSLLSRRGDLYF.